These T cell receptor beta chains were read from a single sample in a study of blood T cell repertoires in COVID-19. Measured with immunoSEQ multiplex PCR; TCRdb has only the in-frame clones, and not every one. The sample lists roughly 80,000 clones; more than 70% were seen once. Sequenced sample: peripheral blood. The source is a man aged 70-80 years with active or convalescent COVID-19. The CDR3 runs from the conserved cysteine through the conserved F or W. A D gene is named only where the DNA matches it firmly. The size field is filled for only some rows; it gives once, few, many or a size class.

length	D	V	size	J	CDR3	DNA
14	TRBD1	TRBV2	few	TRBJ1-4	CASSADLDREKLFF	TGTGCCAGCAGTGCCGACTTGGACAGGGAAAAACTGTTTTTT
16	-	TRBV19	-	TRBJ1-1	CASSDSPLAAATEAFF	TGTGCCAGTAGTGATTCTCCCCTCGCAGCGGCCACTGAAGCTTTCTTT
14	TRBD1	TRBV28	-	TRBJ1-6	CASSRYRGNSPLHF	TGTGCCAGCAGCCGATACAGGGGTAATTCACCCCTCCACTTT
18	TRBD1	TRBV24-1	-	TRBJ2-2	CATSDSRTGGPNTGELFF	TGTGCCACCAGTGATTCGCGGACAGGGGGCCCAAACACCGGGGAGCTGTTTTTT
15	-	TRBV11-2	-	TRBJ1-2	CASSPRGGQTYGYTF	TGTGCCAGCAGCCCCCGCGGGGGGCAGACCTATGGCTACACCTTC
12	TRBD1	TRBV19	-	TRBJ1-1	CASRDRDTEAFF	TGTGCCAGCCGAGACAGGGACACTGAAGCTTTCTTT
13	-	TRBV9	-	TRBJ1-6	CASSVALDSPLHF	TGTGCCAGCAGCGTAGCTCTAGATTCACCCCTCCACTTT
11	-	TRBV25-1	-	TRBJ1-1	CASSELLEAFF	TGTGCCAGCAGTGAATTGTTAGAGGCTTTCTTT
15	-	TRBV11-2	-	TRBJ1-3	CASSLGGFGGNTIYF	TGTGCCAGCAGCTTAGGGGGCTTCGGAGGAAACACCATATATTTT
11	-	TRBV29-1	-	TRBJ2-7	CSVESLYEQYF	TGCAGCGTTGAGTCTCTCTACGAGCAGTACTTC
12	-	TRBV3-1/TRBV3-2	-	TRBJ1-1	CASSSRGPEAFF	TGTGCCAGCAGCAGTAGGGGCCCTGAAGCTTTCTTT
14	TRBD1	TRBV7-9	-	TRBJ1-4	CASSTQGAGEKLFF	TGTGCCAGCAGCACACAGGGGGCGGGTGAAAAACTGTTTTTT
14	-	TRBV2	-	TRBJ1-5	CASRAGTNNQPQHF	TGTGCCAGCAGGGCCGGGACAAATAATCAGCCCCAGCATTTT
14	-	TRBV5-1	once	TRBJ2-5	CASSPSFREETQYF	TGCGCCAGCAGCCCCTCGTTCAGGGAAGAGACCCAGTACTTC
14	TRBD1	TRBV28	-	TRBJ2-7	CASSKRTGLFEQYF	TGTGCCAGCAGTAAAAGGACAGGGCTTTTCGAGCAGTACTTC
15	-	TRBV5-6	-	TRBJ2-6	CASSPSPSGANVLTF	TGTGCCAGCAGCCCCAGTCCCTCTGGGGCCAACGTCCTGACTTTC
12	-	TRBV6-1	-	TRBJ2-1	CASSESDNEQFF	TGTGCCAGCAGTGAGTCGGACAATGAGCAGTTCTTC
13	TRBD1	TRBV30	-	TRBJ1-1	CAWTQGARAEAFF	TGTGCCTGGACCCAGGGGGCAAGGGCTGAAGCTTTCTTT
16	TRBD1	TRBV9	-	TRBJ1-6	CASSVEETGVGSPLHF	TGTGCCAGCAGCGTAGAGGAAACAGGGGTTGGCTCACCCCTCCACTTT
13	-	TRBV7-9	few	TRBJ2-5	CASSFQSQETQYF	TGTGCCAGCAGCTTTCAATCCCAGGAGACCCAGTACTTC
15	-	TRBV9	-	TRBJ1-3	CASSVGFSSGNTIYF	TGTGCCAGCAGCGTAGGTTTCAGCTCTGGAAACACCATATATTTT
14	TRBD1	TRBV7-2	many	TRBJ1-6	CASSWDRNNSPLHF	TGTGCCAGCAGCTGGGACAGGAATAATTCACCCCTCCACTTT